The sample holds one count of the clone carrying this T cell receptor (beta chain). Antigen unknown. The data originate from a study of T cell responses to AZD1222 COVID-19 vaccine. Regarding the study as a whole: When two AZD1222 doses had been given, Spike-specific TCR breadth and depth rose. With dominance at 160-218 and 743-854, vaccine-associated CD4 TCRs spanned spike. Seropositivity was recorded at baseline in only six AZD1222 recipients. Targeting of unmutated variant regions was reportedly seen in nearly half of spike-specific TCRs.

This table comes from immunoSEQ multiplex PCR, and its TCRdb copy is limited to in-frame clones, with some not included. The sample lists under 150,000 clones; around 85% were seen once. Per germline, CDR1 MNHEY and CDR2 SMNVEV (reference sequence). V shed 5 bases and J 7 bases; nucleotides not matched to a gene: 9. CDR3 length equals 17 residues. The chain couples TRBV27 to TRBJ1-6, with 12 bases identical to TRBD1. The sequence was obtained from an adult who received the MenACWY meningococcal vaccine as a control. Sequencing used peripheral blood, obtained 28 days after the second dose of the MenACWY control vaccine. CDR3 protein: CASSHRGQGAINSPLHF. CDR3 in DNA: TGTGCCAGCAGTCACCGGGGACAGGGGGCAATAAATTCACCCCTCCACTTT.